The present entry profiles one TCR beta chain with its context. These data originate in a study of control samples from healthy donors and cancer patients. Measured with immunoSEQ multiplex PCR; TCRdb has only the in-frame clones, and not every one. Found here are more than 140,000 clones, roughly 94% of them singletons; the top ten hold around 12%. CDR3 length: 15 amino acids. Germline V gene sequence: CDR1 KGHSH, CDR2 LQKENI. V was pared by 3 bases and J by 1 base, with 12 bases between. The clonotype was recovered from a man in his forties or fifties in good health. Material for sequencing was blood. The genes are TRBV18 and TRBJ2-5; possibly TRBD1 or TRBD2 for D (5 bases each). The CDR3 protein is CASSPLEGSQETQYF. The DNA for the CDR3 is TGTGCCAGCTCACCTCTTGAGGGGTCCCAAGAGACCCAGTACTTC.